The 9 T cell receptor beta chains reported below all come from one sample, sequenced in a study of glioma-infiltrating T cells. Amplification of TCR alpha and beta CDR3 regions from RNA used iRepertoire nested multiplex PCR. TCRdb re-analysed the multiplex PCR reads in MiXCR, keeping a single row per CDR3 protein. There are 90,000 to 110,000 distinct CDR3 sequences in the sample; less than 30% occur only once, and around 30% lies in the top ten. The specimen was glioma tissue, nonneoplastic brain tissue, or PBMCs (not recorded which). All receptors come from a human donor with low-grade glioma or glioblastoma, undergoing nonglioma brain surgery, or in good health (not recorded which).

Notes on this clonotype: A read error may account for a junction end that differs from germline. This chain joins TRBV5-4 and TRBJ2-5; unclear D gene. The CDR3 has 14 amino acids. Germline V gene lookup returns CDR1 SGHNT and CDR2 YYREEE (reference sequence). The CDR3 loop reads CASSSGWVFETRYF. For the CDR3, the DNA is TGTGCCAGCAGCTCTGGATGGGTATTTGAGACCCGGTACTTC.

This clonotype was seen many times. This chain connects TRBV6-1 to TRBJ1-1, with 7 bases matching TRBD1. Looked up from germline, CDR1 is MNHNS and CDR2 is SASEGT. The CDR3 is 14 amino acids. Trimming cost V 5 bases and J 4 bases; bases outside gene matches: 7. CDR3 coding DNA: TGTGCCAGCAGTCATAGACAGGGAGGCACTGAAGCTTTCTTT. Translation: CASSHRQGGTEAFF.

This clonotype was detected many times. V is TRBV20-1 and J is TRBJ2-2, with 14 positions matching TRBD2. Trimming took 1 base from V and 4 from J; bases not matched to a gene: 11. This CDR3 has 19 residues. Per germline, CDR1 DFQATT and CDR2 SNEGSKA (reference sequence). CDR3 sequence (DNA): TGCAGTGCTAGAGCGACCGGGACTAGCGGGAGTACGGGCACCGGGGAGCTGTTTTTT. It translates to CSARATGTSGSTGTGELFF.

Details on this clonotype: This sequence may be a read error, since a much larger clone differs from it by one base. The J gene is TRBJ1-1, the V gene TRBV7-3; D is unclear. The germline V gene has CDR1 SGHTA and CDR2 FQGTGA. The CDR3 spans 13 residues. CDR3 residues: CAGSQLLNTEAFF. CDR3 in DNA: TGTGCCGGCAGCCAGTTATTGAACACTGAAGCTTTCTTT.

In this sample, this clonotype turned up once. One base away lies a much larger clone, so this may be a sequencing read error. The chain employs TRBV12-3 or TRBV12-4 and TRBJ2-1, with D unresolved. The V end was cut by 6 bases, the J end by 9 bases, with 9 bases between. The length of the CDR3 is 11 residues. CDR3 bases: TGTGCCAGCAGATATAACACTGAGCAGTTCTTC. Encoded protein: CASRYNTEQFF.

By its share, this clonotype is medium-sized. This chain links TRBV6-2 or TRBV6-3 with TRBJ1-5; D might be TRBD1 (5 bases). CDR1 MNHEY and CDR2 SVGEGT come from the germline V gene. The CDR3 runs to 14 residues. The ends were cut back, 2 bases at V and 4 bases at J, with 9 bases in the middle. The CDR3 loop reads CASSYRGWNQPQHF. The CDR3 region has the DNA TGTGCCAGCAGTTACAGGGGCTGGAATCAGCCCCAGCATTTT.

Here the CDR3 reads CAWILGLARNNEQFF. CDR3 DNA: TGTGCCTGGATCTTGGGACTAGCGAGGAACAATGAGCAGTTCTTC. The rearrangement links TRBV30 to TRBJ2-1; 10 bases agree with TRBD2. The CDR3 contains 15 residues. Looked up from germline, CDR1 is GTSNPN and CDR2 is SVGIG (reference sequence). V shed 4 bases, J shed 5 bases, and the junction held 8 bases outside the gene matches.

This clonotype was seen many times. The V and J genes are TRBV18 and TRBJ2-3; D ambiguous. From germline, CDR1 is KGHSH and CDR2 LQKENI. Trimming took 2 bases from V and 2 from J, leaving 14 bases between them. The CDR3 length is 16 residues. The CDR3 sequence: CASSPTRSVTTDTQYF. CDR3 coding DNA: TGTGCCAGCTCACCAACGAGGAGTGTCACCACAGATACGCAGTATTTT.

Note on this clonotype: A much larger clone is a single base away; this may be a read error. This chain connects TRBV7-2 to TRBJ2-3, with D uncertain. The CDR3 has 15 amino acids. Germline V CDR1 and CDR2: SGHTA, FQGNSA. DNA of the CDR3: TGTGCCAGCAGCTTACAGGTCAGAGGCACAAATACGCAGTATTTT. It codes for CASSLQVRGTNTQYF.